These 24 T cell receptor beta chains came from one sample sequenced in a study of CD8+CD57+ T cells in acquired aplastic anemia. Genomic DNA, the template, was used for profiling of the TCR beta VDJ and CDR3. A single record per CDR3 protein comes from TCRdb applying MiXCR to the reads. The sample includes 400,000 to 450,000 distinct CDR3 sequences, under 80% of them seen just once. What was sequenced was sorted CD4+, CD8+, or CD8+CD57+ T cells (not recorded which) from PBMCs. These receptors all come from a human donor in good health, serving as a control.

This clonotype was detected ten times or more. This chain joins TRBV12-3 or TRBV12-4 and TRBJ2-5, with 11 nucleotides matching TRBD2. V shed 6 bases and J 5 bases; nucleotides not matched to a gene: 8. The CDR3 sequence is 15 residues long. The CDR3 is CASSPLAGGGETQYF. CDR3 nucleotide sequence: TGTGCCAGCAGCCCCCTAGCGGGGGGAGGGGAGACCCAGTACTTC.

The chain is built from TRBV2 and TRBJ1-2; 7 nucleotides agree with TRBD1. J lost 4 bases, V lost 8 bases, and 10 bases had no gene match. The length of the CDR3 is 14 residues. CDR1 and CDR2 from the germline V gene are SNHLY and FYNNEI. The CDR3 protein is CASYETGMGYGYTF. CDR3 in DNA: TGTGCCAGCTATGAGACAGGGATGGGCTATGGCTACACCTTC.

Points on this clonotype: One base away lies a much larger clone, so this may be a sequencing read error. This sequence joins TRBV5-1 and TRBJ2-1, with 8 bases matching TRBD2. The CDR3 totals 16 residues. Germline V gene lookup returns CDR1 SGHRS and CDR2 YFSETQ. The CDR3 region is CTSSENSGATNNEQFF. In nucleotides, the CDR3 is TGCACCAGCAGCGAAAATAGCGGGGCGACAAACAATGAGCAGTTCTTC.

About this clonotype: One end of the junction fails to match germline, which may point to a read error. This sequence joins TRBV7-7 and TRBJ2-3; 7 nucleotides match TRBD1. CDR1 SSHAT and CDR2 FNYEAQ come from the germline V gene (reference sequence). The CDR3 has 15 amino acids. Written as DNA, the CDR3 is TGTGCTAGCAGCTTAGGGGGCAGCGGCTACGAGAAGTACTATTTT. It specifies CASSLGGSGYEKYYF.

This clonotype came up many times. The chain joins TRBV7-2 to TRBJ2-1; unclear D gene. The CDR3 has 11 amino acids. Germline V gene data show CDR1 as SGHTA and CDR2 as FQGNSA. V was cut by 6 bases and J by 9 bases, with 9 bases left in between. The chain's CDR3 is CASRRTSEQFF. The CDR3 coding sequence is TGTGCCAGCAGACGCACCAGTGAGCAGTTCTTC.

Notes on this clonotype: The limits of the CDR3 on the DNA are not certain, so only TCRdb's listed CDR3 is given. The chain employs TRBV7-8 and TRBJ2-7; the table names TRBD1, a call not compared with the DNA. CDR1 SGHVS and CDR2 FQNEAQ come from the germline V gene. The CDR3 spans 15 amino acids, including both terminal residues. Here the CDR3 reads CASRDGGAGQYFGYF.

This chain uses TRBV20-1 with TRBJ1-2, with D perhaps TRBD1 (6 bases). Trimming took 3 bases from V and 5 from J, leaving 16 bases between them. The germline CDR1 and CDR2 sequences are DFQATT and SNEGSKA (reference sequence). This CDR3 is 14 amino acids long. CDR3 amino acids: CSARRDTADYGYTF. CDR3 coding DNA: TGCAGTGCTAGGAGGGACACAGCGGATTATGGCTACACCTTC.

This clonotype was seen once. The chain combines TRBV5-1 with TRBJ1-4; D remains unclear. CDR3 length: 14 residues. Between the trimmed V and J ends, which lost 1 base and 8 bases, there was a span of 12 bases. The germline V gene has CDR1 SGHRS and CDR2 YFSETQ. The CDR3 sequence is CASSLQMPAEKLFF. The CDR3 DNA follows: TGCGCCAGCAGCTTGCAAATGCCAGCCGAAAAACTGTTTTTT.

This clonotype has a count of ten or more. The gene calls are TRBV5-8 and TRBJ1-1, with 8 bases aligning to TRBD1. The length of the CDR3 is 14 residues. Trimming removed 5 bases from V and 1 base from J; junction bases left unmatched: 4. Germline CDR1 SGHTS, CDR2 YDEGEE. CDR3 sequence reads: CASRNRGGNTEAFF. For the CDR3, the DNA is TGTGCCAGCAGGAACAGGGGGGGGAACACTGAAGCTTTCTTT.

In this sample, this clonotype turned up many times. The genes are TRBV11-2 and TRBJ2-1; 8 bases fit TRBD2. CDR3 length: 15 residues. The V and J ends lost 4 bases and 5 bases, in that order; junction bases with no gene match: 7. Germline values: CDR1 SGHAT, CDR2 FQNNGV. CDR3 in amino acids: CASSSDGLANNEQFF. CDR3 DNA: TGTGCCAGCAGCTCTGACGGACTAGCCAACAATGAGCAGTTCTTC.

In its sample, this clonotype was seen many times. V is TRBV5-8 and J is TRBJ1-5; possible D gene TRBD1, 6 bases. Germline CDR1 SGHTS, CDR2 YDEGEE. The CDR3 covers 14 residues. Trimming pared 4 bases from V and 5 bases from J, leaving 13 bases between. The CDR3 region has the DNA TGTGCCAGCAGCCACCGGGACACCTATCAGCCCCAGCATTTT. This translates into CASSHRDTYQPQHF.

This clonotype was seen repeatedly, ten times or more. The chain has TRBV29-1 and TRBJ2-1; D might be TRBD1 (6 bases). With 7 bases removed from V and 2 bases from J, the gap between germline ends came to 15 bases. Germline assignment: CDR1 SQVTM and CDR2 ANQGSEA. This CDR3 region has 14 residues. The CDR3 is CSAVRGRTYNEQFF. As DNA, the CDR3 is TGCAGCGCCGTCAGGGGAAGAACCTACAATGAGCAGTTCTTC.

This clonotype was recorded at least ten times. The rearrangement uses TRBV2 and TRBJ1-6; D remains unclear. Germline V gene sequence: CDR1 SNHLY, CDR2 FYNNEI. The CDR3 runs 16 residues. V lost 0 bases and J 0 bases, leaving 6 bases between the germline ends. The CDR3 bases are TGTGCCAGCAGTGAAGCACTTAGCTCCTATAATTCACCCCTCCACTTT. Amino acids: CASSEALSSYNSPLHF.

This clonotype was counted only a few times. The chain combines TRBV6-1 with TRBJ1-2; D is unresolved. The ends were cut back, 0 bases at V and 4 bases at J, with 12 bases in the middle. The CDR3 consists of 15 residues. Looked up from germline, CDR1 is MNHNS and CDR2 is SASEGT. The CDR3 is CASSEARATFYGYTF. CDR3 nucleotides: TGTGCCAGCAGTGAAGCGCGGGCCACCTTCTATGGCTACACCTTC.

Turning to this clonotype: Germline is not matched at one junction end, which may reflect a read error. The chain employs TRBV7-2 and TRBJ2-1, with 10 bases fitting TRBD1. TRBJ2-5 matches the DNA end more closely, so the J call is doubtful. The germline V gene encodes CDR1 SGHTA and CDR2 FQGNSA. The CDR3 has 14 residues. CDR3 amino acids: CASGRQGAFENQYF. For the CDR3, the DNA is TGTGCCAGCGGCCGACAGGGGGCGTTCGAGAACCAGTACTTC.

The chain links TRBV5-1 to TRBJ2-7; TRBD1 aligns across 9 bases. The CDR3 has 14 amino acids. CDR1 and CDR2 (germline): SGHRS, YFSETQ. The V gene end was trimmed by 7 bases and the J gene end by 3 bases; junction bases not matched to a gene: 8. The CDR3 coding sequence is TGCGCCAGCGAAAAAGGACAGGGGAGCTACGAGCAGTACTTC. It is translated as CASEKGQGSYEQYF.

This chain links TRBV7-2 with TRBJ2-3, with D unclear. V lost 3 bases and J 3 bases, leaving 7 bases between the germline ends. CDR1 and CDR2 from the germline V gene are SGHTA and FQGNSA. The CDR3 runs 13 residues. The CDR3 nucleotides are TGTGCCAGCAGCTTGTGGGATACAGATACGCAGTATTTT. It codes for CASSLWDTDTQYF.

This clonotype was picked up many times. V usage is TRBV5-6 and J usage is TRBJ1-1; D gene ambiguous. Germline V gene sequence: CDR1 SGHDT, CDR2 YYEEEE. The CDR3 length is 14 residues. V was cut by 0 bases and J by 7 bases, with 13 bases left in between. The CDR3 region has the DNA TGTGCCAGCAGCTTGGACAGCTACGGCGGTGAAGCTTTCTTT. It encodes CASSLDSYGGEAFF.

With respect to this clonotype: With a much larger clone just one base away, this may be a read error. This chain links TRBV6-1 with TRBJ2-7; tentative D call: TRBD2 (5 bases). Germline CDR1 reads MNHNS; CDR2 reads SASEGT. CDR3 size: 14 residues. Trimming stripped 1 base from V and 7 bases from J, with 14 bases between. DNA for the CDR3: TGTGCCAGCAGTGAAGTCGGACTTTACAATGAGCAGTACTTC. It codes for CASSEVGLYNEQYF.

This clonotype was counted between two and nine times. The rearrangement uses TRBV20-1 and TRBJ1-6; perhaps TRBD1 as D (6 bases). CDR3 size: 12 residues. From germline, CDR1 is DFQATT and CDR2 SNEGSKA (reference sequence). V lost 5 bases to trimming and J lost 5 bases, with 7 bases between them. CDR3: CSAGQHNSPLHF. The CDR3 region has the DNA TGCAGTGCTGGACAGCATAATTCACCCCTCCACTTT.

V and J are TRBV7-6 and TRBJ2-1; 9 nucleotides match TRBD2. Unmatched junction bases numbered 9, after V lost 4 bases and J lost 2 bases. The CDR3 loop spans 17 amino acids. Germline V gene data show CDR1 as SGHVS and CDR2 as FNYEAQ. CDR3 coding DNA: TGTGCCAGCAGCTCTTCGCTAGCGGGAAGAACCTACAATGAGCAGTTCTTC. Its translation: CASSSSLAGRTYNEQFF.

The CDR3 coding sequence is TGTGCCAGCAGTGATTCGGACAGACCTTATGGCTACACCTTC. Amino acid sequence: CASSDSDRPYGYTF. V and J are TRBV2 and TRBJ1-2; TRBD1 is a possible D gene (6 bases). Germline CDR1 reads SNHLY; CDR2 reads FYNNEI. CDR3 length: 14 residues. Trimming stripped 3 bases from V and 5 bases from J, with 13 bases between.

A word on this clonotype: A much bigger clone sits one base away, suggesting this may be a read error. CDR3 DNA: TGTACCAGCAGCCGGGGGTCCATCGCCTACAATGAGCAGTTCTTC. Translating gives CTSSRGSIAYNEQFF. The V call is TRBV6-2 or TRBV6-3, the J call TRBJ2-1, with D possibly being TRBD2 (6 bases). The germline CDR1 and CDR2 sequences are MNHEY and SVGEGT. This CDR3 region has 15 residues.

DNA of the CDR3: TGTGCCACCAGGGTCTATCCTGTTTTCAATGAGCAGTTCTTC. Its protein product is CATRVYPVFNEQFF. V is TRBV12-3 or TRBV12-4 and J is TRBJ2-1; TRBD1 might be the D (5 bases). Trimming pared 10 bases from V and 6 bases from J, leaving 19 bases between. This CDR3 comprises 14 residues.